The source of this T cell receptor beta chain is a study of shared clonotypes between healthy human individuals. Notes on the study in general: Only blood was sampled; tissue repertoires likely differ. Deeper or shallower sequencing was expected to change how clonotypes are shared among donors.

This clone was detected only once. As yet, its antigen is unknown. The CDR3 sequence is 14 residues long. After removal of 5 bases from V and 4 bases from J, the junction contained 5 bases not matched to a gene. CDR1 is GTSNPN and CDR2 is SVGIG in the germline V gene (reference sequence). The run depth of the assay was deep. Repertoires were generated with immunoSEQ multiplex PCR, while TCRdb's copy carries only in-frame clones and drops some. The sample includes about 480,000 clones, roughly 79% of them seen just once. Source material: PBMCs. This sequence originates from a woman aged 40 to 50 in good health. Some clones in this sample may be carry-over from other donors' samples. The V gene is TRBV30, the J gene TRBJ1-4; TRBD1 matches at 9 bases. DNA of the CDR3: TGTGCCTGGGGGACAGGGAGGGATAATGAAAAACTGTTTTTT. This encodes CAWGTGRDNEKLFF.